The entry below describes one TCR beta chain. Its target is unknown. Patients with a history of autoimmune disease or on systemic immunosuppression were excluded. This record comes from a study of OX40 agonist ivuxolimab in advanced cancers. At the level of the study: Enrollees could have had prior anti-PD-1, anti-PD-L1 or anti-CTLA-4 therapy, which under 50% had received.

Regarding the study as a whole: Doses of 0.1 to 3.0 mg/kg were accompanied by clonal expansion of CD4+ and CD8+ blood T cells by week 6.

V gave up 7 bases and J gave up 2 bases, with 11 bases separating them. Per germline, CDR1 GTSNPN and CDR2 SVGIG (reference sequence). This CDR3 has 12 amino acids. Produced via immunoSEQ multiplex PCR; TCRdb's table is partial and in-frame only. Among about 57,000 clones, about 87% were seen once, and the ten largest hold approximately 0.41%. The material sequenced was CD4+ or CD8+ T cells sorted from blood, taken in a trial of the OX40 agonist ivuxolimab. The chain carries TRBV30 and TRBJ2-5; a possible D gene is TRBD1 (6 bases). This sequence originates from an adult with an advanced solid tumor such as melanoma, head and neck, liver or kidney cancer. CDR3 loop: CAYHRAQETQYF. In DNA form, the CDR3 reads TGTGCCTACCACAGGGCTCAAGAGACCCAGTACTTC.